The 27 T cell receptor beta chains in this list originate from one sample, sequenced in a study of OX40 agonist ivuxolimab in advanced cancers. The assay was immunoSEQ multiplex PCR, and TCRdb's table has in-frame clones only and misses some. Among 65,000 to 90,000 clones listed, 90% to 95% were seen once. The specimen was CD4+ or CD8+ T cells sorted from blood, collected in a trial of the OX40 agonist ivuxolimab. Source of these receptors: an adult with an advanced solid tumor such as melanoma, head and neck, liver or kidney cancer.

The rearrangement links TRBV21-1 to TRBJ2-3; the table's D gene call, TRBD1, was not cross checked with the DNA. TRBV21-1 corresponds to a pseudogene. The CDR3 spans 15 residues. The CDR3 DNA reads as TGTGCCAGCGGACCGGGACAGGGGAGCACAGATACGCAGTATTTT. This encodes CASGPGQGSTDTQYF.

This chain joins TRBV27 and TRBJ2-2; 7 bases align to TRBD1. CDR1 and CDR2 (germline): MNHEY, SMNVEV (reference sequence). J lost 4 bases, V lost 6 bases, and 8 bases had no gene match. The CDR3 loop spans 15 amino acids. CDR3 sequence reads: CASRFTGASTGELFF. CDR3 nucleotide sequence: TGTGCCAGCAGGTTTACAGGGGCTAGCACCGGGGAGCTGTTTTTT.

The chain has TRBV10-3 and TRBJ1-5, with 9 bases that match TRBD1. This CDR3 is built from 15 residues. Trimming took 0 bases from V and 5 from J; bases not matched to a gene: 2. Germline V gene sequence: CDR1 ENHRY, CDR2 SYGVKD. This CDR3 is CAISESRQGDQPQHF. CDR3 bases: TGTGCCATCAGTGAGTCCCGACAGGGGGATCAGCCCCAGCATTTT.

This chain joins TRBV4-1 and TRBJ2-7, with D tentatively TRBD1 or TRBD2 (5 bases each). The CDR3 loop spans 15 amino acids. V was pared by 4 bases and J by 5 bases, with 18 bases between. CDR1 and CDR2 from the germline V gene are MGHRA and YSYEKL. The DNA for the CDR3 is TGCGCCAGCAGCCTGAGCCGGGACGGTCTCGACGAGCAGTACTTC. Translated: CASSLSRDGLDEQYF.

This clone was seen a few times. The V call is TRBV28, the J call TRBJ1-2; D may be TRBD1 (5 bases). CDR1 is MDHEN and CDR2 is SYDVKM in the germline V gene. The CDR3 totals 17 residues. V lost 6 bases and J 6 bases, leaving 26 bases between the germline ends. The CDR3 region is CASSPHFRRGEVNGYTF. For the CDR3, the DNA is TGTGCCAGCAGCCCGCACTTCCGACGGGGGGAAGTTAATGGCTACACCTTC.

CDR3 DNA sequence: TGTGCCAGCAGCCAAGTCTTCTCTCAGGGTGGGCCCGGGGAGCTGTTTTTT. It yields the protein CASSQVFSQGGPGELFF. The gene calls are TRBV4-2 and TRBJ2-2; perhaps TRBD1 as D (5 bases). Germline CDR1 LGHNA, CDR2 YNFKEQ. V was shortened by 1 base and J by 6 bases, with 18 bases between the two germline ends. This CDR3 contains 17 residues.

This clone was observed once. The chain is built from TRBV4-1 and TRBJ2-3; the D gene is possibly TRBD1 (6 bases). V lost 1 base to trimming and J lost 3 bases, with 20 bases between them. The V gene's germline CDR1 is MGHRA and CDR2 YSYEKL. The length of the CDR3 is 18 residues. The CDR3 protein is CASSQVAVRQGKTDTQYF. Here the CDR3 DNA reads TGCGCCAGCAGCCAAGTGGCCGTGAGGCAGGGGAAGACAGATACGCAGTATTTT.

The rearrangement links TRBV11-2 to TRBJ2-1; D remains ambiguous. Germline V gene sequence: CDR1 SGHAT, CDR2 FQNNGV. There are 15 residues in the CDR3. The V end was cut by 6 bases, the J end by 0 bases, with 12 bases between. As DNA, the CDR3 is TGTGCCAGCAGGATTGTGGGTAGCTCCTACAATGAGCAGTTCTTC. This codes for CASRIVGSSYNEQFF.

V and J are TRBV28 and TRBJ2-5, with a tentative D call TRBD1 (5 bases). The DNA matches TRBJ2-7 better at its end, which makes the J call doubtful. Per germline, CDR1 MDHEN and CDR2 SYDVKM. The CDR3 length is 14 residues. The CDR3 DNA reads TGTGCCAGCAGTTTCCCTGGACATTCCTACGAGCAGTACTTC. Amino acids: CASSFPGHSYEQYF.

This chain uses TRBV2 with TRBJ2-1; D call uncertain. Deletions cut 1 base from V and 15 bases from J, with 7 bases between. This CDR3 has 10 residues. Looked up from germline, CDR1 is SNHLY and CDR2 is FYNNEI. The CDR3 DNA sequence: TGTGCCAGCAGTGAAGACCTTCGGTTCTTC. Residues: CASSEDLRFF.

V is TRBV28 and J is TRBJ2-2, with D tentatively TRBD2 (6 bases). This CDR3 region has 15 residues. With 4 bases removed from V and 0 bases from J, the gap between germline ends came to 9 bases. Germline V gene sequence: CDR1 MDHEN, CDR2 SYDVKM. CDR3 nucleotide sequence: TGTGCCAGCAGTTGGGCTAGCGCGAACACCGGGGAGCTGTTTTTT. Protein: CASSWASANTGELFF. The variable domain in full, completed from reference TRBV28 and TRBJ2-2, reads DVKVTQSSRYLVKRTGEKVFLECVQDMDHENMFWYRQDPGLGLRLIYFSYDVKMKEKGDIPEGYSVSREKKERFSLILESASTNQTSMYLCASSWASANTGELFFGEGSRLTVL.

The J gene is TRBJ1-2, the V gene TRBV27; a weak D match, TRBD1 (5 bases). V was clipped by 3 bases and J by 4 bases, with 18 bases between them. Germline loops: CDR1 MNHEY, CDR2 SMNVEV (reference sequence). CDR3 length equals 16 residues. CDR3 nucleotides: TGTGCCAGCAGTTTCTCCCAGGGATCCTTTCTCTATGGCTACACCTTC. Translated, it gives CASSFSQGSFLYGYTF.

The CDR3 here is CASSWTGYNEQFF. The CDR3 DNA sequence: TGCGCCAGCAGCTGGACAGGATACAATGAGCAGTTCTTC. The V and J genes are TRBV5-1 and TRBJ2-1; 7 bases align to TRBD1. The CDR3 is 13 amino acids. From germline, CDR1 is SGHRS and CDR2 YFSETQ. Trimming took 3 bases from V and 4 from J; bases not matched to a gene: 1.

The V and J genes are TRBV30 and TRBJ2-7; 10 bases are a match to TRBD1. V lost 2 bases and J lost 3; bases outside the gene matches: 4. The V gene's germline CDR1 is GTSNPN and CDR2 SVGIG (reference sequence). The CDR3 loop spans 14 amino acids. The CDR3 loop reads CAWSPRTGGYEQYF. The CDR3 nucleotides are TGTGCCTGGAGTCCCCGGACAGGGGGCTACGAGCAGTACTTC.

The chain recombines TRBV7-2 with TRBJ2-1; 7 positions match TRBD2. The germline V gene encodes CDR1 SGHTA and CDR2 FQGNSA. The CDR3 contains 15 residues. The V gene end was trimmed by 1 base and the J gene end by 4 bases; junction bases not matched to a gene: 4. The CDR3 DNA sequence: TGTGCCAGCAGCTTAGTGGGGGACTATTACAATGAGCAGTTCTTC. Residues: CASSLVGDYYNEQFF.

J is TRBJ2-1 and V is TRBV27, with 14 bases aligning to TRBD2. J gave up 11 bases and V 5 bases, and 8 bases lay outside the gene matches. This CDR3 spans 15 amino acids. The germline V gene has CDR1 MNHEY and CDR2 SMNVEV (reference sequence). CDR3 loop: CASSPPGLAGVKQFF. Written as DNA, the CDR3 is TGTGCCAGCAGTCCACCGGGACTAGCGGGAGTTAAGCAGTTCTTC.

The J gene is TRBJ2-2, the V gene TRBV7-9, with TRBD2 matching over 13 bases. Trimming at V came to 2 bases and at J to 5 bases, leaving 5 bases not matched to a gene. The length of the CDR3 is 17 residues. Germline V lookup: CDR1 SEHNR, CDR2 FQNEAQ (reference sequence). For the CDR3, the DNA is TGTGCCAGCAGCTTAACCCCGGGACTAGCGGGAACCGGGGAGCTGTTTTTT. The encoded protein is CASSLTPGLAGTGELFF.

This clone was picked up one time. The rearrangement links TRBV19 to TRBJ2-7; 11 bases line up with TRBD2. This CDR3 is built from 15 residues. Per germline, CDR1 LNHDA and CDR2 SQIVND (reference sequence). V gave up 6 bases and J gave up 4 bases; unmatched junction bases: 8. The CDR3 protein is CASSRALAGVYEQYF. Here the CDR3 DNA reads TGTGCCAGTAGCCGCGCACTAGCGGGAGTATACGAGCAGTACTTC.

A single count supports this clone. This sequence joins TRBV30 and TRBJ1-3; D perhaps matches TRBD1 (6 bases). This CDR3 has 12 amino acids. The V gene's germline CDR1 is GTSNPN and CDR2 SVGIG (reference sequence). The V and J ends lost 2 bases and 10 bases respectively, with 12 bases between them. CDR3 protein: CAWSPNRVTIYF. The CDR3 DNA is TGTGCCTGGAGTCCTAACAGGGTTACCATATATTTT.

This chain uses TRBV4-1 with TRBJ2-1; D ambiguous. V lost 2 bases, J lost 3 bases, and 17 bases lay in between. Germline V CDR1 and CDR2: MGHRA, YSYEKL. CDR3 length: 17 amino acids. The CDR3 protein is CASSQTRPHKIYNEQFF. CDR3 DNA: TGCGCCAGCAGCCAAACGAGGCCCCATAAAATCTACAATGAGCAGTTCTTC.

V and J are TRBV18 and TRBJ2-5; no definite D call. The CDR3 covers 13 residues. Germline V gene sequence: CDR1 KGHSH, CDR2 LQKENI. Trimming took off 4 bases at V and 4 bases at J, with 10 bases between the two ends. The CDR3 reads CASSQGTRETQYF. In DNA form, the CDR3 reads TGTGCCAGCTCACAGGGTACCCGAGAGACCCAGTACTTC.

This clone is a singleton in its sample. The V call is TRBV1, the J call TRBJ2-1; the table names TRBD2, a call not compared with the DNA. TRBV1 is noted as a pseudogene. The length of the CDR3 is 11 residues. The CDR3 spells CTSSHFNEQFF. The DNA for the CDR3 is TGCACCAGCAGCCACTTCAATGAGCAGTTCTTC.

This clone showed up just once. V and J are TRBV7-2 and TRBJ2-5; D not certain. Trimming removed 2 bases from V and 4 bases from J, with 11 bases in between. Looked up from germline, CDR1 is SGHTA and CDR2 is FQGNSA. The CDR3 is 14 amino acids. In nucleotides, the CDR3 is TGTGCCAGCAGCTTAAGTCGTGATTTAGAGACCCAGTACTTC. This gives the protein CASSLSRDLETQYF.

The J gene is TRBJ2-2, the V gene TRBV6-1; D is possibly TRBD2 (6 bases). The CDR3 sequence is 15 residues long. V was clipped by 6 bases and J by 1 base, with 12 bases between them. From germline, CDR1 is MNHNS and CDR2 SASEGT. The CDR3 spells CASRRDAGNTGELFF. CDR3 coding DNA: TGTGCCAGCAGGCGGGACGCTGGGAACACCGGGGAGCTGTTTTTT.

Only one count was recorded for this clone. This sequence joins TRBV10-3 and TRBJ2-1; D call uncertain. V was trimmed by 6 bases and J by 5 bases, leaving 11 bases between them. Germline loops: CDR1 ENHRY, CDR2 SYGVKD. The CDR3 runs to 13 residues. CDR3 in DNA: TGTGCCATCAGGGCCGGGTCGGACAATGAGCAGTTCTTC. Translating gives CAIRAGSDNEQFF.

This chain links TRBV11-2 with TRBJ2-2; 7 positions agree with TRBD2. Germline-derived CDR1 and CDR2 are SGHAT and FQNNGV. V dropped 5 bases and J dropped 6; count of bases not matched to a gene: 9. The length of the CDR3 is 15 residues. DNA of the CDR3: TGTGCCAGCAGCCAGAGGCGACTAGCCTCCGGGGAGCTGTTTTTT. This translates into CASSQRRLASGELFF.

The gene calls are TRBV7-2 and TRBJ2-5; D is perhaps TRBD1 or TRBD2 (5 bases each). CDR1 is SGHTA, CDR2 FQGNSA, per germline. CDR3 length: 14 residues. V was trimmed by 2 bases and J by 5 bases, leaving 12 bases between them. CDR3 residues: CASSLKTGRETQYF. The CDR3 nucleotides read TGTGCCAGCAGCTTAAAGACGGGACGGGAGACCCAGTACTTC.